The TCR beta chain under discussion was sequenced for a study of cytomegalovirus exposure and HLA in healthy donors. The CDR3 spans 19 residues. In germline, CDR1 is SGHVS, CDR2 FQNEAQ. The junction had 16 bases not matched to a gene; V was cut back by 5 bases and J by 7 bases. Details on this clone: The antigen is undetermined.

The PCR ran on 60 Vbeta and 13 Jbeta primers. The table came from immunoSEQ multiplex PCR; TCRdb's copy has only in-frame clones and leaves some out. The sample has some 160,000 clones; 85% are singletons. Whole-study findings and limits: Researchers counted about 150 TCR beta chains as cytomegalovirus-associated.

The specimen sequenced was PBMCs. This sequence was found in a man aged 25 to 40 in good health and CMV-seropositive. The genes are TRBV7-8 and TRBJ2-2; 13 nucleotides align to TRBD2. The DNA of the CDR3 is TGTGCCAGCAGCCAACGCACTAGCGGGAGGGGTAGGGGTCTCGGGGAGCTGTTTTTT. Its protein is CASSQRTSGRGRGLGELFF.